The TCR beta chain under discussion was sequenced for a study of blood T cell repertoires in COVID-19. Across the study: Acute and convalescent COVID-19 specimens originated in the United States, Italy and Spain.

The table came from immunoSEQ multiplex PCR; TCRdb's copy has only in-frame clones and leaves some out. Of about 96,000 clones in the sample, 70% to 85% were seen once. Trimming pared 5 bases from V and 4 bases from J, leaving 20 bases between. The germline V gene has CDR1 MNHEY and CDR2 SVGEGT. The CDR3 contains 16 residues. What was sequenced was peripheral blood. The rearrangement links TRBV6-2 or TRBV6-3 to TRBJ1-2; D might be TRBD1 (6 bases). The TCR sequence derives from a woman aged 60 to 75 with acute or convalescent COVID-19. The CDR3 bases are TGTGCCAGCAGTACCCTCGGCGCAGGGGTGAGCTATGGCTACACCTTC. It yields the protein CASSTLGAGVSYGYTF.